This T cell receptor (beta chain) was sequenced for a study of cytomegalovirus exposure and HLA in healthy donors. Deletions cut 5 bases from V and 1 base from J, with 17 bases between. The CDR3 runs 16 residues. CDR1 and CDR2 from the germline V gene are SGHAT and FQNNGV. PCR was performed using 60 Vbeta and 13 Jbeta primers. TCRdb's copy holds only in-frame clones and misses some; the assay was immunoSEQ multiplex PCR. Here the sample spans about 200,000 clones, around 79% being singletons. This clonotype originated in a woman aged 45-59 years in good health and CMV-seronegative. V is TRBV11-2 and J is TRBJ2-5, with a possible D match to TRBD1 (6 bases). Material: PBMCs. CDR3 DNA sequence: TGTGCCAGCAGCCTACCGCTACCGGACAGCCAAGAGACCCAGTACTTC. Its translation is CASSLPLPDSQETQYF.